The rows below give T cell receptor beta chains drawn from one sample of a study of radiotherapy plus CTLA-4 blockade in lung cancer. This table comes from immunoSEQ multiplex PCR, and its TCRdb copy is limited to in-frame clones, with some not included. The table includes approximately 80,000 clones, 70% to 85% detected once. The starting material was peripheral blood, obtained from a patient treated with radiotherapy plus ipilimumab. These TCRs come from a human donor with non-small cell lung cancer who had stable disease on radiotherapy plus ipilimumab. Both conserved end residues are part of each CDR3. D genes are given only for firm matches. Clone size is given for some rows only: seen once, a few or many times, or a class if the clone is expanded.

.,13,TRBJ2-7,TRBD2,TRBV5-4,CASSFSGAYEQYF,TGTGCCAGCAGCTTTAGCGGGGCCTACGAGCAGTACTTC
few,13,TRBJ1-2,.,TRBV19,CASSSNGREGYTF,TGTGCCAGTAGCTCTAATGGGCGTGAGGGCTACACCTTC
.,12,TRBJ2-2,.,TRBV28,CASRGTTGELFF,TGTGCCAGCAGGGGGACCACCGGGGAGCTGTTTTTT
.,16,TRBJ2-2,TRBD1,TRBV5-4,CASSSETGGITGELFF,TGTGCCAGCAGCTCCGAGACAGGGGGCATCACCGGGGAGCTGTTTTTT
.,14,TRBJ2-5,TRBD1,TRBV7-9,CASSRGQGGETQYF,TGTGCCAGCAGCCGGGGACAGGGTGGCGAGACCCAGTACTTC
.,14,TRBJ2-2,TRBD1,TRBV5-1,CASSLTGGGGELFF,TGCGCCAGCAGCCTGACAGGGGGCGGCGGGGAGCTGTTTTTT
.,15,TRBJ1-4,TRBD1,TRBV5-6,CASSITGATNEKLFF,TGTGCCAGCAGCATTACAGGGGCAACTAATGAAAAACTGTTTTTT
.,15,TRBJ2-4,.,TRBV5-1,CASSLDSAGIDIQYF,TGCGCCAGCAGCTTGGATTCCGCGGGTATTGACATTCAGTACTTC
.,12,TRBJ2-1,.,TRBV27,CASRSEVSEQFF,TGTGCCAGCAGGTCCGAAGTGAGTGAGCAGTTCTTC
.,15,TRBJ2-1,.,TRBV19,CASSPDQSSYNEQFF,TGTGCCAGTAGCCCCGACCAGAGCTCCTACAATGAGCAGTTCTTC
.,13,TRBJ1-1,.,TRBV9,CASSHLDNTEAFF,TGTGCCAGCAGCCACCTAGATAACACTGAAGCTTTCTTT
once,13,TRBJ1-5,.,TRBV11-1,CASSLGRGQPQHF,TGTGCCAGCAGCCTCGGGAGAGGTCAGCCCCAGCATTTT
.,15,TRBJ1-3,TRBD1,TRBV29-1,CSVLGTGTKGNTIYF,TGCAGCGTTTTAGGGACAGGGACCAAAGGAAACACCATATATTTT
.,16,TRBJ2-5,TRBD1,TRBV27,CASSLSWDRVMETQYF,TGTGCCAGCAGCCTAAGTTGGGACAGGGTGATGGAGACCCAGTACTTC
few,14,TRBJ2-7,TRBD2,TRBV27,CASAPQREIYEQYF,TGTGCCAGCGCCCCCCAGCGGGAGATCTACGAGCAGTACTTC
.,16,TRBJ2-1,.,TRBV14,CASSQDSGPGHNEQFF,TGTGCCAGCAGCCAGGACTCGGGACCGGGCCACAATGAGCAGTTCTTC
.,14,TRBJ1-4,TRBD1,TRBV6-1,CASSGQGVGEKLFF,TGTGCCAGCAGCGGACAGGGGGTAGGCGAAAAACTGTTTTTT
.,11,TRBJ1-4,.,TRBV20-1,CSAPRGEKLFF,TGCAGTGCCCCCAGGGGAGAAAAACTGTTTTTT
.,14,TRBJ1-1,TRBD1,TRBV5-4,CASSFRDRNTEAFF,TGTGCCAGCAGCTTCCGGGACAGAAACACTGAAGCTTTCTTT
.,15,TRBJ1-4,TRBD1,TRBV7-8,CASSSPLGGGEKLFF,TGTGCCAGCAGCTCGCCCTTAGGGGGCGGTGAAAAACTGTTTTTT
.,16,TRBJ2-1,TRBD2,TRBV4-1,CASSLRTSGSYNEQFF,TGCGCCAGCAGCCTTCGGACTAGCGGGAGTTACAATGAGCAGTTCTTC
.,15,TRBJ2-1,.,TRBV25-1,CASSAPGTAINEQFF,TGTGCCAGCAGTGCGCCGGGAACAGCCATCAATGAGCAGTTCTTC
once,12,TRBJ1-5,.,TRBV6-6,CASNHFNQPQHF,TGTGCCAGCAACCACTTTAATCAGCCCCAGCATTTT
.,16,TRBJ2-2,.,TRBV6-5,CASSYSRVRNTGELFF,TGTGCCAGCAGTTACTCGAGGGTCAGGAACACCGGGGAGCTGTTTTTT
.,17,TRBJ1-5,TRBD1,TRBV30,CAWSREQGGGSNQPQHF,TGTGCCTGGAGCAGAGAACAGGGGGGCGGAAGCAATCAGCCCCAGCATTTT
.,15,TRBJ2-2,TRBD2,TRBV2,CASILAGAGTGELFF,TGTGCCAGCATTCTAGCGGGAGCGGGTACCGGGGAGCTGTTTTTT
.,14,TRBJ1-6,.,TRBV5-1,CASSLGPSGSPLHF,TGCGCCAGCAGCTTGGGACCGAGTGGTTCACCCCTCCACTTT
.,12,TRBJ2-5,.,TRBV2,CASKGNQETQYF,TGTGCCAGCAAGGGGAACCAAGAGACCCAGTACTTC
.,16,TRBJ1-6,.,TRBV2,CASSLQGSSYNSPLHF,TGTGCCAGCAGCCTTCAGGGGTCCTCCTATAATTCACCCCTCCACTTT
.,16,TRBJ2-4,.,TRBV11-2,CASSSIQGKIGNIQYF,TGTGCCAGCAGCTCCATCCAGGGAAAGATTGGAAACATTCAGTACTTC
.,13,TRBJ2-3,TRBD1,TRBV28,CASTGGAVYTQYF,TGTGCCAGCACAGGGGGCGCTGTTTATACGCAGTATTTT
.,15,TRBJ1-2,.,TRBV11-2,CASSLEWSRDYGYTF,TGTGCCAGCAGCTTAGAATGGTCCAGGGACTATGGCTACACCTTC
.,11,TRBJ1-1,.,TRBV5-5,CASSLSARAFF,TGTGCCAGCAGCCTGTCAGCCCGAGCTTTCTTT
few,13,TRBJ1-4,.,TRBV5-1,CASRVATNEKLFF,TGCGCCAGCCGGGTTGCAACTAATGAAAAACTGTTTTTT
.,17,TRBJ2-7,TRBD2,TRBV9,CASSVDPTTSGSYEQYF,TGTGCCAGCAGCGTAGACCCCACTACTAGCGGGTCCTACGAGCAGTACTTC
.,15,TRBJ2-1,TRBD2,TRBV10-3,CANGDTSGINNEQFF,TGTGCCAATGGAGATACTAGCGGGATCAACAATGAGCAGTTCTTC
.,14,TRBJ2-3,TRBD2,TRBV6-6,CASSTIAGGDTQYF,TGTGCCAGCAGTACCATAGCGGGAGGGGATACGCAGTATTTT
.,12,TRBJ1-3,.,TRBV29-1,CSVIRPGNTIYF,TGCAGCGTGATTAGACCTGGAAACACCATATATTTT
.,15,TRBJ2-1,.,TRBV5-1,CASSLNSISYNEQFF,TGCGCCAGCAGCTTGAACAGTATCTCCTACAATGAGCAGTTCTTC
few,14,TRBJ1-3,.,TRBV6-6,CASRQGSSGNTIYF,TGTGCCAGCAGACAAGGGAGCTCTGGAAACACCATATATTTT